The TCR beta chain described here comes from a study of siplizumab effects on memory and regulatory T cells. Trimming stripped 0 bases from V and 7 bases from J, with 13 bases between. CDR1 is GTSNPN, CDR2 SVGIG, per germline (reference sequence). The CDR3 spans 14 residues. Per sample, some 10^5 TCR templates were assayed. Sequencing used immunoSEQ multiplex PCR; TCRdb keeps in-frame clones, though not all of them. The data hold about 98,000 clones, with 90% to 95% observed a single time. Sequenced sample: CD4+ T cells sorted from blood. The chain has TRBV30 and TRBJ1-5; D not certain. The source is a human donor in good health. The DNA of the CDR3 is TGTGCCTGGAGTGTACGGGGAGGGCGGCAGCCCCAGCATTTT. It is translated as CAWSVRGGRQPQHF. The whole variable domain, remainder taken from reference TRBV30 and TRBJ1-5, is SQTIHQWPATLVQPVGSPLSLECTVEGTSNPNLYWYRQAAGRGLQLLFYSVGIGQISSEVPQNLSASRPQDRQFILSSKKLLLSDSGFYLCAWSVRGGRQPQHFGDGTRLSIL.